The 9 T cell receptor beta chains below all came from one sample that was sequenced in a study of T cells in Graves' hyperthyroidism and ophthalmopathy (dated by TCRdb to about 2019). Libraries were built with multiplex PCR. Reads for this sample came from an Illumina HiSeq 2000. The TCR beta CDR3 regions were amplified from RNA transcripts. A first-round RT-PCR of the TCR CDR3 used the HTBI primer set with the Qiagen OneStep RT-PCR kit. TCRdb reanalyzed the raw reads on its own, using fastp at Q25 for trimming and MiXCR for clone calling, and kept in-frame beta chains. For every CDR3 protein sequence, its rows merge into one entry that carries the most common genes and DNA. The sample table records roughly 500,000 distinct CDR3 sequences; roughly 45% of these occur just once. The ten most abundant clones make up roughly 45% of the sample. Sequenced material: peripheral blood or thyroid tissue (not recorded which). The source is an adult woman with Graves' disease, either hyperthyroidism or ophthalmopathy (not recorded which).

The rearrangement uses TRBV25-1 and TRBJ1-6, with D possibly TRBD1 on 6 matching bases. Germline CDR1 MGHDK, CDR2 SYGVNS. Trimming pared 2 bases from V and 10 bases from J, leaving 15 bases between. This CDR3 contains 15 residues. CDR3 nucleotides: TGTGCCAGCAGTGAAAGGGCCGGGGGCGAATCACCCCTCCACTTT. It is translated as CASSERAGGESPLHF.

The genes are TRBV11-1 and TRBJ2-6; 10 bases agree with TRBD2. Germline V gene sequence: CDR1 SGHAT, CDR2 FQDESV (reference sequence). The CDR3 spans 19 residues. With 5 bases clipped from V and 0 bases from J, the junction kept 10 bases outside the gene matches. The CDR3 loop reads CASSPTSGPPLSGANVLTF. The CDR3 DNA follows: TGTGCCAGCAGCCCGACTAGCGGGCCCCCCCTCTCTGGGGCCAACGTCCTGACTTTC.

This clonotype occurred many times. The chain combines TRBV7-2 with TRBJ1-2; TRBD1 is a possible D gene (5 bases). Germline CDR1 is SGHTA and CDR2 is FQGNSA. Trimming took 3 bases from V and 7 from J, leaving 15 bases between them. The CDR3 length is 14 residues. CDR3 loop: CASSFLAAQGGYTF. CDR3 bases: TGTGCCAGCAGCTTTTTAGCCGCGCAGGGTGGCTACACCTTC.

This clonotype was recorded a few times. J is TRBJ1-5 and V is TRBV5-6, with D unresolved. Germline-derived CDR1 and CDR2 are SGHDT and YYEEEE. V dropped 0 bases and J dropped 9 bases, with 10 bases sitting between them. The CDR3 runs to 13 residues. Here the CDR3 reads CASSLGTGWPQHF. The CDR3, as DNA: TGTGCCAGCAGCTTGGGGACGGGGTGGCCCCAGCATTTT.

Note on this clonotype: One junction end disagrees with the germline gene, perhaps due to a read error. The rearrangement joins TRBV2 to TRBJ2-2, with D hard to call. This CDR3 is 12 amino acids long. Per germline, CDR1 SNHLY and CDR2 FYNNEI. The CDR3 spells CGSSIKPRELFF. Here the CDR3 DNA reads TGTGGCAGCAGTATCAAACCGCGGGAGCTGTTTTTT. The whole variable domain, filled in from reference TRBV2 and TRBJ2-2, reads EPEVTQTPSHQVTQMGQEVILRCVPISNHLYFYWYRQILGQKVEFLVSFYNNEISEKSEIFDDQFSVERPDGSNFTLKIRSTKLEDSAMYFCGSSIKPRELFFGEGSRLTVL.

The chain uses TRBV19 and TRBJ2-2; 8 bases map to TRBD2. The V gene's germline CDR1 is LNHDA and CDR2 SQIVND (reference sequence). V was clipped by 9 bases and J by 2 bases; unmatched bases: 14. The CDR3 loop spans 17 amino acids. The CDR3 reads CASTGGPFKLNTGELFF. CDR3 in DNA: TGTGCCAGCACGGGAGGGCCTTTCAAACTTAACACCGGGGAGCTGTTTTTT.

This chain uses TRBV20-1 with TRBJ1-2, with a possible D match to TRBD1 (5 bases). V shed 5 bases and J shed 6 bases, with 22 bases lying between them. The CDR3 is 15 residues long. CDR1 DFQATT and CDR2 SNEGSKA come from the germline V gene (reference sequence). The CDR3: CSAQKVTSGDDGYTF. In nucleotides, the CDR3 is TGCAGTGCTCAGAAGGTCACTAGCGGGGACGATGGCTACACCTTC.

The chain carries TRBV7-4 and TRBJ2-5, with D possibly matching TRBD2 (6 bases). The J call is uncertain, as TRBJ2-7 better fits the DNA end. Germline CDR1 reads SGHVT; CDR2 reads SQSDAQ. The CDR3 sequence is 14 residues long. The DNA of the CDR3 is TGTGCCAGCAGCTTAGGAGGGGAGGTGGGCGAGCAGTACTTC. Translated: CASSLGGEVGEQYF.

A note on this clonotype: A much larger clone differs by one base, so this may be a read error. V and J are TRBV6-5 and TRBJ1-2, with D possibly TRBD1 on 5 matching bases. The germline gives CDR1 MNHEY, CDR2 SVGAGI. The CDR3 runs to 13 residues. CDR3 sequence (DNA): TGTGCCAACAGTTACTCGACAGCTATTGGCTACACCTTC. This sequence encodes CANSYSTAIGYTF.